The T cell receptor (beta chain) under discussion was sequenced for a study of long-term antiretroviral therapy in people with HIV. Findings of the study overall: Narrower CDR3 length ranges marked HIV repertoires relative to controls.

In this sample, this clone turned up a few times. The target antigen is unknown. The CDR3 loop spans 14 amino acids. Germline loops: CDR1 MNHNS, CDR2 SASEGT. The ends lost 2 bases at V and 1 base at J; junction bases unmatched: 2. Survey-level resolution applied to immunoSEQ assay v3.0. Clones were sequenced by immunoSEQ multiplex PCR, and TCRdb holds only the in-frame ones, with some missing. The data show nearly 25,000 clones, around 84% seen once. Sequenced here: unsorted PBMCs, sampled 3 years after starting antiretroviral therapy. The chain has TRBV6-1 and TRBJ2-7, with TRBD1 matching 7 bases. The TCR sequence derives from a man aged 50 or older with HIV. The CDR3 loop reads CASSETGQSYEQYF. In nucleotides, the CDR3 is TGTGCCAGCAGTGAAACGGGACAGTCCTACGAGCAGTACTTC.